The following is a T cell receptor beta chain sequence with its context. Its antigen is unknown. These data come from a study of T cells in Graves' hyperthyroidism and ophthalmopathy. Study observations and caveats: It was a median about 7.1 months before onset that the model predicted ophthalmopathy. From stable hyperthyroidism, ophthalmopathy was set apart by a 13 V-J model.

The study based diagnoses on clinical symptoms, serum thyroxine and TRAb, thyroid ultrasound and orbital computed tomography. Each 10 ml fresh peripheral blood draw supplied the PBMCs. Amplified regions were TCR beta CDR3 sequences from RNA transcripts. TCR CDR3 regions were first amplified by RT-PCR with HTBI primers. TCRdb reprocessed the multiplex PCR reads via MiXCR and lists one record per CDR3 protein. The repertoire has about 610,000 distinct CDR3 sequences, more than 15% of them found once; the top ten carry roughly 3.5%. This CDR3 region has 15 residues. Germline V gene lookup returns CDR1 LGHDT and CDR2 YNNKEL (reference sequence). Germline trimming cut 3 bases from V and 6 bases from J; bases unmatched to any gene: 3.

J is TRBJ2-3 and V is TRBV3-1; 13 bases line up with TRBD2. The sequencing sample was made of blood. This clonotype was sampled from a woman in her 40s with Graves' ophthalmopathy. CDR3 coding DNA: TGTGCCAGCAGCCAGGGACTAGCGGGATTGGATACGCAGTATTTT. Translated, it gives CASSQGLAGLDTQYF.